A selection of T cell receptor beta chains follows, all from one sample in a study of T cell changes during pregnancy in multiple sclerosis. Clones were sequenced by immunoSEQ multiplex PCR, and TCRdb holds only the in-frame ones, with some missing. This sample has 40,000 to 60,000 clones; about nine tenths occur once, and the top ten carry around 0.49%. The sequences come from CD4+ T cells from peripheral blood mononuclear cells, collected in the third trimester of pregnancy. The receptors shown here come from a female donor with multiple sclerosis, enrolled in a pregnancy study. Both conserved end residues are part of each CDR3. The D gene is left open where the match is weak. Clone size is stated in some rows and not others, as once, few, many or a class when expanded.

clone_size,j_call,v_call,d_call,cdr3_aa,cdr3_nt
.,TRBJ1-6,TRBV9,.,CASSVGGNNSPLHF,TGTGCCAGCAGCGTAGGAGGGAATAATTCACCCCTCCACTTT
.,TRBJ2-2,TRBV7-7,TRBD1,CASSRQGATGELFF,TGTGCTAGCAGCCGACAGGGGGCGACCGGGGAGCTGTTTTTT
.,TRBJ1-2,TRBV15,.,CATSRDLTQVGYTF,TGTGCCACCAGCAGAGATCTAACCCAAGTGGGCTACACCTTC
.,TRBJ1-5,TRBV6-6,.,CASSYSPGGSNQPQHF,TGTGCCAGCAGTTACTCCCCGGGGGGCAGCAATCAGCCCCAGCATTTT
.,TRBJ1-5,TRBV19,.,CASSTQTGTNQPQHF,TGTGCCAGTAGTACGCAGACAGGAACCAATCAGCCCCAGCATTTT
.,TRBJ2-7,TRBV7-9,.,CASSLEGINEQYF,TGTGCCAGCAGCTTAGAGGGGATAAACGAGCAGTACTTC
.,TRBJ2-4,TRBV5-4,.,CASSLWLAKNIQYF,TGTGCCAGCAGCTTGTGGCTAGCAAAAAACATTCAGTACTTC
.,TRBJ2-3,TRBV5-1,TRBD1,CASSLSRDRGHVTDTQYF,TGCGCCAGCAGCTTGTCCCGGGACAGGGGGCATGTCACAGATACGCAGTATTTT
once,TRBJ2-3,TRBV12-5,TRBD2,CASGPGLAGDTDTQYF,TGTGCTAGTGGTCCGGGACTAGCGGGGGACACAGATACGCAGTATTTT
.,TRBJ2-5,TRBV5-1,.,CASSLSLPNYQETQYF,TGCGCCAGCAGCTTGTCGCTACCCAACTACCAAGAGACCCAGTACTTC
.,TRBJ2-2,TRBV6-1,TRBD2,CASSEILYSLGSGGYLAGELFF,TGTGCCAGCAGTGAAATATTGTATAGTCTCGGTAGCGGGGGGTACTTGGCCGGGGAGCTGTTTTTT
.,TRBJ1-2,TRBV6-6,.,CASSSGTPYGYTF,TGTGCCAGCAGTTCCGGGACACCTTATGGCTACACCTTC
.,TRBJ2-7,TRBV11-2,.,CASSPSGGDGVEQYF,TGTGCCAGCAGCCCTTCCGGCGGGGACGGTGTCGAGCAGTACTTC
.,TRBJ2-3,TRBV5-1,.,CASSLRGTFTDTQYF,TGCGCCAGCAGCTTGCGGGGGACGTTCACAGATACGCAGTATTTT
.,TRBJ1-1,TRBV5-1,.,CASSPISGTEAFF,TGCGCCAGCAGCCCCATATCCGGGACTGAAGCTTTCTTT